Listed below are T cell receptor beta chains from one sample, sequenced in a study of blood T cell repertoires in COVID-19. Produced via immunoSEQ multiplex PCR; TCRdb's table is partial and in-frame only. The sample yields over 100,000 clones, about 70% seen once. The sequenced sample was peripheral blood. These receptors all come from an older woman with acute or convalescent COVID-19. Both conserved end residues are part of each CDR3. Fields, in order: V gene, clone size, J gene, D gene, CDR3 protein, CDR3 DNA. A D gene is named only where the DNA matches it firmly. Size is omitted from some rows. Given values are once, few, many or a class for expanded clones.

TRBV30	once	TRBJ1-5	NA	CAWSRRGVQPQHF	TGTGCCTGGAGTAGGAGGGGTGTTCAACCCCAGCATTTT
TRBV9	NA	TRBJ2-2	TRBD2	CASNGGATGELFF	TGTGCCAGCAACGGGGGGGCCACCGGGGAGCTGTTTTTT
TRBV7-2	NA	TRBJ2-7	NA	CASSYTLGYEQYF	TGTGCCAGCAGTTACACCCTAGGCTACGAGCAGTACTTC
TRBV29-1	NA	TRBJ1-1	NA	CSPQVGTEAFF	TGCAGCCCCCAGGTCGGGACAGAAGCTTTCTTT
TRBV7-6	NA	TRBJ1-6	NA	CASGHDNSPLHF	TGTGCGTCGGGACACGATAATTCACCCCTCCACTTT
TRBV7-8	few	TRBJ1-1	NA	CASSLIGLQGGSTEAFF	TGTGCCAGCAGCCTAATCGGGTTACAGGGTGGGAGCACTGAAGCTTTCTTT
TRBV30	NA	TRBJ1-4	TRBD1	CAWSVVLGQGVEKLFF	TGTGCCTGGAGTGTGGTCTTAGGACAGGGTGTTGAAAAACTGTTTTTT
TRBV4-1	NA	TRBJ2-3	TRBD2	CASSQEPFEAGGPRDTQYF	TGCGCCAGCAGCCAAGAACCCTTCGAAGCGGGGGGGCCCCGAGATACGCAGTATTTT
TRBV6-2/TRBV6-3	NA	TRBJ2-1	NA	CASSYAGVSYNEQFF	TGTGCCAGCAGTTACGCCGGGGTTTCCTACAATGAGCAGTTCTTC
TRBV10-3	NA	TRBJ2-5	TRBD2	CAISGGSGGLQETQYF	TGTGCCATCAGTGGGGGGAGCGGGGGATTACAAGAGACCCAGTACTTC
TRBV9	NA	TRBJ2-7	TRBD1	CASSGRTGSGYEQYF	TGTGCCAGCAGCGGAAGGACAGGGTCAGGCTACGAGCAGTACTTC
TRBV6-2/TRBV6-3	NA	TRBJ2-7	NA	CASSPGYLYEQYF	TGTGCCAGCAGTCCAGGGTACCTCTACGAGCAGTACTTC
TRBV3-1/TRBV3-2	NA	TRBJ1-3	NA	CASSQPPWAEGHSGNTIYF	TGTGCCAGCAGCCAACCCCCGTGGGCCGAAGGTCACTCTGGAAACACCATATATTTT
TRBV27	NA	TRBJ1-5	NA	CASSLEPNQPQHF	TGTGCCAGCAGTTTAGAGCCCAATCAGCCCCAGCATTTT
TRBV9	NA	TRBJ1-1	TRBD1	CASSPRTGTGTEAFF	TGTGCCAGCAGCCCCAGGACAGGGACGGGGACTGAAGCTTTCTTT
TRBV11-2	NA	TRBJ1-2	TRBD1	CASSKDRGDGYTF	TGTGCCAGCAGCAAGGACAGGGGGGATGGCTACACCTTC
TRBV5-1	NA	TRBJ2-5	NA	CASRVGALPGNQETQYF	TGCGCCAGCAGGGTGGGGGCTCTACCAGGGAATCAAGAGACCCAGTACTTC
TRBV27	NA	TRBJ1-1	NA	CASSLSNRLLNTEAFF	TGTGCCAGCAGTTTATCCAACAGGCTCCTGAACACTGAAGCTTTCTTT
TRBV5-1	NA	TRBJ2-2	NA	CASSRAGGTGELFF	TGCGCCTCCTCAAGGGCCGGGGGAACCGGGGAGCTGTTTTTT
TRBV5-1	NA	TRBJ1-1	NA	CASSWEGASTEAFF	TGCGCCAGCAGCTGGGAAGGGGCGAGCACTGAAGCTTTCTTT
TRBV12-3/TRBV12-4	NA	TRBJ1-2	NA	CASSLSANYGYTF	TGTGCCAGCAGTTTATCGGCTAACTATGGCTACACCTTC
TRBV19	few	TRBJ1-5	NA	CASSSLGSGQPQHF	TGTGCCAGTAGCTCGTTAGGGAGTGGACAGCCCCAGCATTTT
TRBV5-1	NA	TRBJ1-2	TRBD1	CASSFRDRGDNYGYTF	TGCGCCAGCAGCTTCCGAGACAGGGGTGATAACTATGGCTACACCTTC
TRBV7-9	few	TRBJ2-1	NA	CASSLNRVTEFF	TGTGCCAGCAGCTTGAACAGGGTAACCGAGTTCTTC
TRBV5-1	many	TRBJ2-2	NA	CASSLWLGELFF	TGCGCCAGCAGCTTGTGGCTCGGGGAGCTGTTTTTT
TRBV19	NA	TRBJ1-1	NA	CASSGARAGNTEAFF	TGTGCCAGTAGTGGAGCGAGGGCGGGGAACACTGAAGCTTTCTTT
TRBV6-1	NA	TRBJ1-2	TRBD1	CASSEIPPGGFYGYTF	TGTGCCAGCAGTGAAATCCCGCCAGGGGGCTTCTATGGCTACACCTTC
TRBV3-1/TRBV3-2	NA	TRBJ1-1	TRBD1	CASRQNGQGSKNTEAFF	TGTGCCAGCCGTCAAAATGGACAGGGTTCGAAGAACACTGAAGCTTTCTTT
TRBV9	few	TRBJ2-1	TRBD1	CASSVDQGVVDEQFF	TGTGCCAGCAGCGTAGATCAGGGGGTGGTAGATGAGCAGTTCTTC
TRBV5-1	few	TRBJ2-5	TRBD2	CASSSSTSGGSETQYF	TGCGCCAGCAGCTCTTCGACTAGCGGGGGGAGTGAGACCCAGTACTTC
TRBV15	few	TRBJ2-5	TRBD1	CATSPRPGQIQETQYF	TGTGCCACCAGCCCTCGCCCGGGACAGATCCAAGAGACCCAGTACTTC
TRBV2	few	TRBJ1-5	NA	CASSEARGNQPQHF	TGTGCCAGCAGTGAAGCCAGGGGTAATCAGCCCCAGCATTTT
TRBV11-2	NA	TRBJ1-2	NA	CASSLDGGGYTF	TGTGCCAGCAGCTTAGATGGCGGAGGCTACACCTTC
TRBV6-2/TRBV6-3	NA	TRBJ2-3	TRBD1	CASSYLGQGADTQYF	TGTGCCAGCAGTTACCTTGGACAGGGAGCAGATACGCAGTATTTT
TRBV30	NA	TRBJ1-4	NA	CAWRYNWKLFF	TGTGCCTGGAGGTACAATTGGAAACTGTTTTTT
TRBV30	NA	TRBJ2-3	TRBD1	CAWISRDRGGDTQYF	TGTGCCTGGATCTCCCGGGACAGGGGCGGGGATACGCAGTATTTT
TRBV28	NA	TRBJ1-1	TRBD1	CASSPRTGEKTEAFF	TGTGCCAGCAGTCCCCGGACAGGGGAGAAGACTGAAGCTTTCTTT
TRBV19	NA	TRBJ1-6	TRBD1	CASSMAGTGRPNNSPLHF	TGTGCCAGTAGTATGGCCGGGACAGGACGACCGAATAATTCACCCCTCCACTTT
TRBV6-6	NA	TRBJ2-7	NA	CASSRGVTYEQYF	TGTGCCAGCAGCAGGGGGGTAACCTACGAGCAGTACTTC
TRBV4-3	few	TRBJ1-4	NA	CASSPGGADEKLFF	TGCGCCAGCAGCCCCGGGGGGGCGGATGAAAAACTGTTTTTT
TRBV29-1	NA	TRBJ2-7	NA	CSATDSSEQYF	TGCAGCGCTACGGACAGTTCCGAGCAGTACTTC
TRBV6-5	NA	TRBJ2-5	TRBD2	CASSPTSGIGETQYF	TGTGCCAGCAGTCCGACTAGCGGGATAGGGGAGACCCAGTACTTC
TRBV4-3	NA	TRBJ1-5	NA	CASSQGWPPYQPQHF	TGCGCCAGCAGCCAAGGATGGCCGCCATATCAGCCCCAGCATTTT
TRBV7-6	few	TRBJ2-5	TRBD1	CASSWGQGIQETQYF	TGTGCCAGCAGCTGGGGACAGGGGATACAAGAGACCCAGTACTTC
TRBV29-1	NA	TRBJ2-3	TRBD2	CSVEGGLSGRIADTQYF	TGCAGCGTTGAAGGGGGCCTTAGCGGGAGGATAGCAGATACGCAGTATTTT
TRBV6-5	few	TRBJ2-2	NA	CASSRIEQGLGELFF	TGTGCCAGCAGCAGAATAGAACAGGGCCTGGGGGAGCTGTTTTTT
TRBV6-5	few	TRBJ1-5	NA	CASSQNTLSNQPQHF	TGTGCCAGCAGTCAGAACACCCTTAGCAATCAGCCCCAGCATTTT
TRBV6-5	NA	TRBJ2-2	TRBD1	CASGGSGELFF	TGTGCCTCAGGGGGTTCCGGGGAGCTGTTTTTT
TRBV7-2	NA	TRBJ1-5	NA	CASSLGQGIDQPQHF	TGTGCCAGCAGCTTAGGCCAGGGGATCGATCAGCCCCAGCATTTT
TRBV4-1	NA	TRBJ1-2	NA	CASSQDTGGGNYGYTF	TGCGCCAGCAGCCAAGACACCGGGGGGGGGAACTATGGCTACACCTTC
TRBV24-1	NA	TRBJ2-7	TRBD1	CATSDPSPGQGHHEQYF	TGTGCCACCAGTGATCCGTCTCCGGGACAGGGGCACCACGAGCAGTACTTC
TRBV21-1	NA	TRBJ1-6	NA	CASSKDPRGPSYNSPLHF	TGTGCCAGCAGCAAAGACCCCAGGGGGCCCTCCTATAATTCACCCCTCCACTTT